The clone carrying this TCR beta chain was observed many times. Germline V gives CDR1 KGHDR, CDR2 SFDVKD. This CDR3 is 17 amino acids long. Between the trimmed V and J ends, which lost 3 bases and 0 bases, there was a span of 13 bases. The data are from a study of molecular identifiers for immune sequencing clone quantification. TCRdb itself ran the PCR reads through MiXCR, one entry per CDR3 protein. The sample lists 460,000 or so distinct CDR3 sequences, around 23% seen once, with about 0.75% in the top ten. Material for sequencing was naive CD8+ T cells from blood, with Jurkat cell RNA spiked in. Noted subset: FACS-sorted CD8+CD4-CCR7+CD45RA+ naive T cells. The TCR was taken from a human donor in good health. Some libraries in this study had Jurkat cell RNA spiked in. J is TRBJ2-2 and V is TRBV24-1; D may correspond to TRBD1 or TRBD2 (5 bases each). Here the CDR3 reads CATSDTPGTPNTGELFF. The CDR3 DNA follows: TGTGCCACCAGTGATACACCCGGGACCCCGAACACCGGGGAGCTGTTTTTT.